A single sample is the source of the 22 T cell receptor beta chains below, sequenced in a study of monozygotic twins with inflammatory bowel disease. TCRdb reanalyzed the 5' RACE reads and collapses them to one entry per CDR3 protein, without DNA. The sample totals 150,000 to 200,000 distinct CDR3 sequences. The sequenced sample consisted of blood. The origin of the receptors is a human donor with ulcerative colitis or Crohn's disease, or a healthy co-twin of an affected twin (not recorded which).

The V call is TRBV5-1, the J call TRBJ1-2; without DNA, the TCRdb call of TRBD1 cannot be checked. The CDR3 extends over 11 amino acids. The germline CDR1 and CDR2 sequences are SGHRS and YFSETQ. The CDR3 reads CASRRADGYTF. The full variable domain, its missing parts supplied by reference TRBV5-1 and TRBJ1-2, is KAGVTQTPRYLIKTRGQQVTLSCSPISGHRSVSWYQQTPGQGLQFLFEYFSETQRNKGNFPGRFSGRQFSNSRSEMNVSTLELGDSALYLCASRRADGYTFGSGTRLTVV.

The chain combines TRBV7-2 with TRBJ2-5; TCRdb names TRBD1, which stays unverified in the absence of DNA. This CDR3 spans 16 amino acids. Per the germline V gene, CDR1 is SGHTA and CDR2 is FQGNSA. CDR3 sequence reads: CASSPEAQGPKETQYF.

J is TRBJ2-1 and V is TRBV29-1; the D gene TCRdb calls, TRBD2, cannot be checked with no DNA. The germline CDR1 and CDR2 sequences are SQVTM and ANQGSEA. This CDR3 has 17 residues. The CDR3 sequence: CSVSGDPSRGRDNEQFF.

This rearrangement joins TRBV12-5 to TRBJ2-1; TCRdb designates TRBD2, a call that cannot be tested without DNA. The CDR3 is 17 residues long. Looked up from germline, CDR1 is LGHNT and CDR2 is FRNRAP. The chain's CDR3 is CASASSGILSSYNEQFF.

This chain connects TRBV12-3 or TRBV12-4 to TRBJ2-3. This CDR3 region has 13 residues. CDR3 sequence: CASTSWGTDTQYF.

This rearrangement joins TRBV6-2 or TRBV6-3 to TRBJ2-5; TCRdb's D call of TRBD1 is untestable without DNA. Germline V gene data show CDR1 as MNHEY and CDR2 as SVGEGT. This CDR3 is built from 14 residues. CDR3 in amino acids: CASSWGHSQETQYF.

The chain carries TRBV10-3 and TRBJ1-2; checking the TCRdb D call of TRBD1 is not possible without DNA. The CDR3 is made up of 16 amino acids. Looked up from germline, CDR1 is ENHRY and CDR2 is SYGVKD. CDR3 loop: CAISEGTGGAHYGYTF.

The CDR3 is CASSLTGEETQYF. V gene TRBV5-1 combines with J gene TRBJ2-5; TCRdb gives TRBD1 as the D gene, but with no DNA this cannot be confirmed. This CDR3 contains 13 residues. In germline, CDR1 is SGHRS, CDR2 YFSETQ.

This chain uses TRBV25-1 with TRBJ2-7; checking the TCRdb D call of TRBD1 is not possible without DNA. From germline, CDR1 is MGHDK and CDR2 SYGVNS. This CDR3 region has 14 residues. The CDR3 here is CATARGDSSYEQYF.

V gene TRBV18 combines with J gene TRBJ1-2; TCRdb's D gene call, TRBD1, goes unchecked for lack of DNA. From germline, CDR1 is KGHSH and CDR2 LQKENI. CDR3 length: 14 amino acids. The CDR3 loop is CASSLSTGGDGYTF.

The chain recombines TRBV5-1 with TRBJ2-1; TCRdb indicates TRBD1, and absent DNA this call remains unverified. This CDR3 region has 14 residues. Germline CDR1 is SGHRS and CDR2 is YFSETQ. Here the CDR3 reads CASSLLEGGNEQFF.

This chain uses TRBV5-1 with TRBJ2-1; TCRdb returns TRBD1, unconfirmable since there is no DNA. Germline values: CDR1 SGHRS, CDR2 YFSETQ. The CDR3 spans 13 residues. The CDR3 protein is CASSPDGTGGWFF.

The CDR3 sequence is CSVHWQRGHHNEQFF. The chain carries TRBV29-1 and TRBJ2-1; absent DNA, TCRdb's TRBD2 call cannot be checked. Germline assignment: CDR1 SQVTM and CDR2 ANQGSEA. The CDR3 runs 15 residues.

The chain has TRBV12-3 or TRBV12-4 and TRBJ2-1; there is no DNA to check the TCRdb D call of TRBD1. This CDR3 has 15 amino acids. CDR3 amino acids: CASSLGQGNKGEQFF.

The rearrangement links TRBV20-1 to TRBJ2-5. CDR1 DFQATT and CDR2 SNEGSKA come from the germline V gene (reference sequence). The CDR3 has 13 amino acids. CDR3 residues: CSAQLAPQETQYF.

The rearrangement uses TRBV24-1 and TRBJ2-1; TCRdb lists TRBD2, though no DNA is available to test this call. Germline CDR1 KGHDR, CDR2 SFDVKD. This CDR3 is built from 19 residues. This CDR3 reads CATSGLTGTSGRAHNEQFF.

The chain joins TRBV29-1 to TRBJ1-1; TCRdb outputs TRBD1, but without DNA this stays unchecked. CDR1 and CDR2 from the germline V gene are SQVTM and ANQGSEA. This CDR3 has 12 amino acids. CDR3 region: CSVRKQGGEAFF.

The chain has TRBV4-2 and TRBJ2-2. This CDR3 spans 12 amino acids. CDR1 and CDR2 from the germline V gene are LGHNA and YNFKEQ. CDR3 protein: CASSQLGGELFF.

The V call is TRBV3-1, the J call TRBJ2-1; TCRdb calls TRBD1, which cannot be checked without DNA. The CDR3 spans 15 residues. Germline CDR1 and CDR2: LGHDT and YNNKEL (reference sequence). This CDR3 reads CASSQTRTVINEQFF.

The V and J genes are TRBV11-2 and TRBJ2-3; TCRdb picks TRBD1, but there is no DNA to check that call. This CDR3 comprises 14 residues. Germline lookup yields CDR1 SGHAT and CDR2 FQNNGV. The CDR3 protein is CASSPGLATDTQYF.

The chain is built from TRBV12-3 or TRBV12-4 and TRBJ2-5. The CDR3 is 13 amino acids. The CDR3 protein is CASSFPPTETQYF.

The V and J genes are TRBV27 and TRBJ2-3; TCRdb's assignment of TRBD1 cannot be checked, as there is no DNA. The CDR3 is made up of 16 amino acids. Germline values: CDR1 MNHEY, CDR2 SMNVEV (reference sequence). The CDR3 reads CASSKRRRQGTDTQYF.